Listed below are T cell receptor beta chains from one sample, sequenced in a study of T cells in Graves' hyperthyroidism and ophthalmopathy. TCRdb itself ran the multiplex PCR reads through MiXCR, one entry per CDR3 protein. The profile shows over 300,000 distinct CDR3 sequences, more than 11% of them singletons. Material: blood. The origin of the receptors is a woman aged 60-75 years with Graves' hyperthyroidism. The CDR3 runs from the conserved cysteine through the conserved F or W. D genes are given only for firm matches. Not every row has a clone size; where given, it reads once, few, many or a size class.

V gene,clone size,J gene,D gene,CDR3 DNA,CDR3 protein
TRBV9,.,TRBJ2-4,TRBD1,TGTGCCAGCACGGCCCCGGACAGGGGGGACATTCAGTACTTC,CASTAPDRGDIQYF
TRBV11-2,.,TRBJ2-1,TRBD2,TGTGCCAGCAGCCATCCCCGACTAGCGGGAGGTAACAATGAGCAGTTCTTC,CASSHPRLAGGNNEQFF
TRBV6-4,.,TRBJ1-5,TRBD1,TGTGCCAGCAGTGAAGGACGCCTGACAGGGTTCAATCAGCCCCAGCATTTT,CASSEGRLTGFNQPQHF
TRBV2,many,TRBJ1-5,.,TGTGCCAGCAGTGGGCCCGGTGGCAATCAGCCCCAGCATTTT,CASSGPGGNQPQHF
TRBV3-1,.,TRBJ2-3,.,TGTGCCAGCAGCCAAGTATCACGTACGCAGTATTTT,CASSQVSRTQYF
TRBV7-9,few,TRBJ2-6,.,TGTGCCAGCAGACAACAGAGCTCTGGGGCCAACGTCCTGACTTTC,CASRQQSSGANVLTF
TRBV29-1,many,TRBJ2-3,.,TGCAGCGTTGATGTCCGAGCCACAGATACGCAGTATTTT,CSVDVRATDTQYF
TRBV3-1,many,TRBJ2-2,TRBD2,TGTGCCAGCAGCCTGACTAGCGGGAGCGTCGGGGAGCTGTTTTTT,CASSLTSGSVGELFF
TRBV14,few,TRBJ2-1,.,TGTGCCAGCAGCCTTCTCTCCGGAGGACGGTACAATGAGCAGTTCTTC,CASSLLSGGRYNEQFF
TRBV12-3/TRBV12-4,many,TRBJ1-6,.,TGTGCCAGCAGTCTCAGGGTGGGGAATTCACCCCTCCACTTT,CASSLRVGNSPLHF
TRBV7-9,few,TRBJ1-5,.,TGTGCCAGCAGCTTAGCTGCCCGGGGAGTTGATAGCAATCAGCCCCAGCATTTT,CASSLAARGVDSNQPQHF
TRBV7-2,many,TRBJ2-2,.,TGTGCCAGCAGCCCCTCAAGATGGGGCACCGGGGAGCTGTTTTTT,CASSPSRWGTGELFF
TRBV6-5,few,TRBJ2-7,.,TGTGCCAGCAGTTACTTGGGACTCAGGGAGCAGTACTTC,CASSYLGLREQYF
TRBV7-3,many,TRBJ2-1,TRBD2,TGTGCCAGCAGCCTCGCTAGCGGGAGGTACAATGAGCAGTTCTTC,CASSLASGRYNEQFF
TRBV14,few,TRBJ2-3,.,TGTGCCAGCAGCCCTGGGCTAGCGTTCGAATATAGCACAGATACGCAGTATTTT,CASSPGLAFEYSTDTQYF
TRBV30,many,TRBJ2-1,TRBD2,TGTGCCTGGAGTAGCGGGAGGGGGAATGAGCAGTTCTTC,CAWSSGRGNEQFF
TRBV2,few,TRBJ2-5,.,TGTGCCAGCAGGGCACAGGGTGAGGAGACCCAGTACTTC,CASRAQGEETQYF
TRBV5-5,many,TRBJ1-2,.,TGTGCCAGCAGCTTGGAGGTCTCCTTGGGAGGCTACACCTTC,CASSLEVSLGGYTF
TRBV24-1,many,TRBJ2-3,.,TGTGCCACCAGTGTGGCAGATACGCAGTATTTT,CATSVADTQYF
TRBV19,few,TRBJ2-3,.,TGTGCCAGTATAAGCGGGGATACGCAGTATTTT,CASISGDTQYF
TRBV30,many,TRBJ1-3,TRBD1,TGTGCCTGGACCAGACAGGGAACAAACACCATATATTTT,CAWTRQGTNTIYF
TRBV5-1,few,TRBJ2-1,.,TGCGCCAGCAGCCCGGTGGGCGTCTCCTACAATGAGCAGTTCTTC,CASSPVGVSYNEQFF
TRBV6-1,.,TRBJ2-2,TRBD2,TGTGCCAGCAGTGAATGGGGGGGCACCGGGGAGCTGTTTTTT,CASSEWGGTGELFF
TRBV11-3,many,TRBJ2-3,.,TGTGCCAGCAGCCTGGTTGCAGATACGCAGTATTTT,CASSLVADTQYF
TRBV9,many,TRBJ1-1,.,TGTGCCAGCAGCGCCCCAGGGGACCACACTGAAGCTTTCTTT,CASSAPGDHTEAFF
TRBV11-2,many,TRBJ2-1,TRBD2,TGTGCCAGCAGCTTCTCTAGCGGGCACAATGAGCAGTTCTTC,CASSFSSGHNEQFF
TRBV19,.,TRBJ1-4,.,TGTGCCAGTGCCCTGGAAGGGTCTAATGAAAAACTGTTTTTT,CASALEGSNEKLFF
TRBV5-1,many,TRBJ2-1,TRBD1,TGCGCCAGCAGCCTGGCCGGGACAGAGTACAATGAGCAGTTCTTC,CASSLAGTEYNEQFF
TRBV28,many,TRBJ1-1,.,TGTGCCAGCAGGGAAGGGGGTCGAGGCACTGAAGCTTTCTTT,CASREGGRGTEAFF
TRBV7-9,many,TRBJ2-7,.,TGTGCCAGCAAAGTATCGACAGGATCCTACGAGCAGTACTTC,CASKVSTGSYEQYF
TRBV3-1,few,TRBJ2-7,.,TGTGCCAGCAGCCACCTTACAGCTACCTACGAGCAGTACTTC,CASSHLTATYEQYF
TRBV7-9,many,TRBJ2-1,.,TGTGCCAGCAGCCCTACAAATGAGCAGTTCTTC,CASSPTNEQFF
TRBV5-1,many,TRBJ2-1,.,TGCGCCAGCAGCTTGGATGCGCGCAGCTCCTACAATGAGCAGTTCTTC,CASSLDARSSYNEQFF
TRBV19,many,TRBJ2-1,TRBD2,TGTGCCAGTAGATCGGGACTAGAGCGGGAGTATTACAATGAGCAGTTCTTC,CASRSGLEREYYNEQFF
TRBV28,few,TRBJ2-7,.,TGTGCCAGCAGCTCACTAGGGGGCGGGAGCTACGAGCAGTACTTC,CASSSLGGGSYEQYF
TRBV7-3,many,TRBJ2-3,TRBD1,TGTGCCAGCAGTCAGGGACAGGAGAGCACAGATACGCAGTATTTT,CASSQGQESTDTQYF
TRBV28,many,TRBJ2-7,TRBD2,TGTGCCAGCAGGCCGACTAGCGGGAGCTCCTACGAGCAGTACTTC,CASRPTSGSSYEQYF
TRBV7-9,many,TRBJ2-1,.,TGTGCCAGCAAGGGACCTTCGAACAATGAGCAGTTCTTC,CASKGPSNNEQFF
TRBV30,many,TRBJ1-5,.,TGTGCCTGGAGTTTGGGCAGTAATCAGCCCCAGCATTTT,CAWSLGSNQPQHF
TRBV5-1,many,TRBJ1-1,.,TGCGCCAGCAGCTTGTTAGCAGGCGGAGCTTTCTTT,CASSLLAGGAFF
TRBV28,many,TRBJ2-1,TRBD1,TGTGCCAGCAGTCAACCGGGACAGGGGGCCTACGATGAGCAGTTCTTC,CASSQPGQGAYDEQFF
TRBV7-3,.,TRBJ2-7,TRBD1,TGTGCCAGCAGCTTCGGACAGGGACCTCACGAGCAGTACTTC,CASSFGQGPHEQYF
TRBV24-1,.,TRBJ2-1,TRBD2,TGTGCCACCAGTGGATCTAGCGGGAGTCTAGATGAGCAGTTCTTC,CATSGSSGSLDEQFF
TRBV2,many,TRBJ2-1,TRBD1,TGTGCCAGCAGGCAGACAGGGGGAGGCTACAATGAGCAGTTCTTC,CASRQTGGGYNEQFF
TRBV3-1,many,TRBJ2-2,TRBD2,TGTGCCAGCAGCCATAGGGGACTAGCGAGTGCCGGGGAGCTGTTTTTT,CASSHRGLASAGELFF
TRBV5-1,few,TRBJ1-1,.,TGCGCCAGCAGCAAGGACAGCCAGAACACTGAAGCTTTCTTT,CASSKDSQNTEAFF
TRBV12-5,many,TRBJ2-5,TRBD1,TGTGCTAGTGGCGATTCTCTCGGGACAGGGTTAAAAGAGACCCAGTACTTC,CASGDSLGTGLKETQYF
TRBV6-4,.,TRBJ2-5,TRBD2,TGTGCCAGCAGCGGGGGACTAGCGGGTAAACAAGAGACCCAGTACTTC,CASSGGLAGKQETQYF
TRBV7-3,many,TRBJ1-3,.,TGTGCCAGCAGCTTGTCCTCTGGAAACACCATATATTTT,CASSLSSGNTIYF
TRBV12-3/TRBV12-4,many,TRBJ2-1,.,TGTGCCAGCAGAAAACGCGGAGAGCAGTTCTTC,CASRKRGEQFF
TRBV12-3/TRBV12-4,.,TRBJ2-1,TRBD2,TGTGCCAGCAGGATAGCGGGAGGCCAGGAGCAGTTCTTC,CASRIAGGQEQFF
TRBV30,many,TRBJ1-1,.,TGTGCCTGGAGTGTACAGTGGAAGAACACTGAAGCTTTCTTT,CAWSVQWKNTEAFF
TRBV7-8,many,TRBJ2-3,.,TGTGCCAGCAGAGGGGTAGGGGTCACAGATACGCAGTATTTT,CASRGVGVTDTQYF
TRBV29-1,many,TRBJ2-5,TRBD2,TGCAGCGTTGCCCGGGGGACTAGCGGGAGCGGGGAGACCCAGTACTTC,CSVARGTSGSGETQYF
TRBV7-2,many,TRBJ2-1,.,TGTGCCAGCAGCCCAGTCCCGGGGGTGCCTACAAATGAGCAGTTCTTC,CASSPVPGVPTNEQFF